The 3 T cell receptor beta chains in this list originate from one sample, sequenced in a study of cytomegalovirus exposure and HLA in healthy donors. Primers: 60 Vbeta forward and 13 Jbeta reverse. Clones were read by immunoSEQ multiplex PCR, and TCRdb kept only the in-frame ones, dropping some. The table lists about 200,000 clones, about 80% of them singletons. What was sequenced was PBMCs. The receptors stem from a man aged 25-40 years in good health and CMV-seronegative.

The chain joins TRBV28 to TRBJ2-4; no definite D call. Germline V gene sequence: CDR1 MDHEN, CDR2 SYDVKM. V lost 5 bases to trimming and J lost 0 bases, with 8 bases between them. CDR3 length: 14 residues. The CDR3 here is CASSGSLAKNIQYF. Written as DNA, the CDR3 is TGTGCCAGCAGTGGTAGTCTAGCCAAAAACATTCAGTACTTC.

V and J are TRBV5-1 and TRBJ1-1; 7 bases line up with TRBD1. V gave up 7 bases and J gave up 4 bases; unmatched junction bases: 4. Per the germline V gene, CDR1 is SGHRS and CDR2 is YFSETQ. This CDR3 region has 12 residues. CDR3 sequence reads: CASGEGATEAFF. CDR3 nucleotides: TGCGCCAGCGGCGAGGGGGCCACTGAAGCTTTCTTT.

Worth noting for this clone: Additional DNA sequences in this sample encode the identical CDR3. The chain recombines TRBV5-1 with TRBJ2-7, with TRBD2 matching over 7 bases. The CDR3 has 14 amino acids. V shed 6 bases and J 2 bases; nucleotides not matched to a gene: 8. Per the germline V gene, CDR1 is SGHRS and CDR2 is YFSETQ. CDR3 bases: TGCGCCAGCACCCCTACCAGCGGGACCTACGAGCAGTACTTC. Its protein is CASTPTSGTYEQYF.